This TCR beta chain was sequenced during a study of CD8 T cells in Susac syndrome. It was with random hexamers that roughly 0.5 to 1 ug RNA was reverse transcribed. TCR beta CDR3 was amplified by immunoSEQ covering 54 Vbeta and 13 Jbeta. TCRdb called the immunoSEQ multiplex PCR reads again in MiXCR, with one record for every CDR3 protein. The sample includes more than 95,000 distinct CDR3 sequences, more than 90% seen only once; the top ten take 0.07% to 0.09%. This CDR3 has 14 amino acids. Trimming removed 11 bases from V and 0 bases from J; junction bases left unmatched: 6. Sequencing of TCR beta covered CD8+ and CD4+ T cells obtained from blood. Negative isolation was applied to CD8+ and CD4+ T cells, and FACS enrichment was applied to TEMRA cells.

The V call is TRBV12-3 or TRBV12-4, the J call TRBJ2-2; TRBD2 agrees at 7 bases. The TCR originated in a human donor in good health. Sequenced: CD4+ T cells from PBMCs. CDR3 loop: CAAGGSSNTGELFF. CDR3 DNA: TGTGCCGCCGGGGGGAGTTCGAACACCGGGGAGCTGTTTTTT.